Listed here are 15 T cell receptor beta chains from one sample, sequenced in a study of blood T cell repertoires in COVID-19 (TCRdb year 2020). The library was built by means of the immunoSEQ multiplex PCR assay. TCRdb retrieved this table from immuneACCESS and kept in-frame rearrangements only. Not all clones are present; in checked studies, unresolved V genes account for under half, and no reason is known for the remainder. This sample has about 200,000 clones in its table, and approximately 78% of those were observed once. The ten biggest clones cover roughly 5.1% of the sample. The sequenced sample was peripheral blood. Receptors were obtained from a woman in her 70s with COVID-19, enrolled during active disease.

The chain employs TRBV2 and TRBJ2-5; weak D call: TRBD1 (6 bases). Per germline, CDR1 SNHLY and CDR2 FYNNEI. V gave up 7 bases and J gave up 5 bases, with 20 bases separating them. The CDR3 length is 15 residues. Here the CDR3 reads CASTGQGLRGETQYF. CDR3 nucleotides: TGTGCCAGCACCGGTCAGGGGCTTCGAGGGGAGACCCAGTACTTC. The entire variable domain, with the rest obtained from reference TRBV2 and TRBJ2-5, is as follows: EPEVTQTPSHQVTQMGQEVILRCVPISNHLYFYWYRQILGQKVEFLVSFYNNEISEKSEIFDDQFSVERPDGSNFTLKIRSTKLEDSAMYFCASTGQGLRGETQYFGPGTRLLVL.

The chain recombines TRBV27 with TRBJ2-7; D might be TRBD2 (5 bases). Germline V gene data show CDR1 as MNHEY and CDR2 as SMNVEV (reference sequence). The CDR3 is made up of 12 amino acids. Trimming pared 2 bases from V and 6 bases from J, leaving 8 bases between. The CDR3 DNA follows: TGTGCCAGCAGTTTAATGGGGAGCGAGCAGTACTTC. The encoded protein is CASSLMGSEQYF.

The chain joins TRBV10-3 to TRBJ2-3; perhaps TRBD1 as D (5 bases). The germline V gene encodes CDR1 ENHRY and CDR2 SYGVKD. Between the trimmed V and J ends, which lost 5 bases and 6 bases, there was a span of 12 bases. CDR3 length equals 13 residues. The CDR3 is CAISTGSLDTQYF. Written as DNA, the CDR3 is TGTGCCATCAGTACAGGTTCGTTGGATACGCAGTATTTT.

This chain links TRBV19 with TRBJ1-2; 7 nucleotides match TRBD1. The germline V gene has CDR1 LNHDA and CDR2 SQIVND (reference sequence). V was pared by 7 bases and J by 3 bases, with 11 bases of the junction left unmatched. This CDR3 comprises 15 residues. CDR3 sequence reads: CASTWGTASYYGYTF. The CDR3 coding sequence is TGTGCCAGTACCTGGGGGACAGCGTCCTACTATGGCTACACCTTC.

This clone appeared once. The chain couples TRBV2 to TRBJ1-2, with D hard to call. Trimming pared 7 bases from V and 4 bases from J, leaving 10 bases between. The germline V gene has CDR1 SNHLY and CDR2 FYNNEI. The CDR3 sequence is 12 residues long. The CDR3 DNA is TGTGCCAGCAAACCAGGCAGCTATGGCTACACCTTC. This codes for CASKPGSYGYTF.

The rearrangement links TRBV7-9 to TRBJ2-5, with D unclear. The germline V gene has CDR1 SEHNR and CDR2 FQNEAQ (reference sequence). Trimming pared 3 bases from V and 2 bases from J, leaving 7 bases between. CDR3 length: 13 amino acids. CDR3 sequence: CASSFHLQETQYF. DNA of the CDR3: TGTGCCAGCAGCTTCCACTTACAAGAGACCCAGTACTTC.

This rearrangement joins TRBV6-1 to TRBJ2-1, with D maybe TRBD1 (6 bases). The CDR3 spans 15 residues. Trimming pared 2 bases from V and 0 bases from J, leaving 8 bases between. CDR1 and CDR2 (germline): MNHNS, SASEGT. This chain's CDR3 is CASSERGSSYNEQFF. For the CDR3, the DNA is TGTGCCAGCAGTGAAAGGGGGAGCTCCTACAATGAGCAGTTCTTC.

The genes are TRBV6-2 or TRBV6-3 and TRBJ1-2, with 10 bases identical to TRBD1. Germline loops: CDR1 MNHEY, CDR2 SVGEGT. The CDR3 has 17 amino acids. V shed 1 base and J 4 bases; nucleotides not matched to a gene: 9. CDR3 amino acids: CASSYFSGTGVLYGYTF. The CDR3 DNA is TGTGCCAGCAGTTACTTCTCGGGGACAGGGGTCCTCTATGGCTACACCTTC.

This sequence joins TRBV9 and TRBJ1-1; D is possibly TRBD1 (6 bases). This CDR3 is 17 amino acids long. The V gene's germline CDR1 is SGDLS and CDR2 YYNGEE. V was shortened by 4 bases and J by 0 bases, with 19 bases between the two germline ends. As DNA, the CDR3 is TGTGCCAGCAGCCACCCTTCTGGGGGCACTTTGAACACTGAAGCTTTCTTT. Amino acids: CASSHPSGGTLNTEAFF.

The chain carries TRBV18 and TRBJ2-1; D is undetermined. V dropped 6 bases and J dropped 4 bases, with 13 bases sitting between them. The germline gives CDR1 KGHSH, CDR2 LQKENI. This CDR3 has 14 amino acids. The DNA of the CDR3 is TGTGCCAGCTCGCCCGCTTACGGGTACAATGAGCAGTTCTTC. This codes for CASSPAYGYNEQFF. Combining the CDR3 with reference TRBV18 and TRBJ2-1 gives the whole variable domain NAGVMQNPRHLVRRRGQEARLRCSPMKGHSHVYWYRQLPEEGLKFMVYLQKENIIDESGMPKERFSAEFPKEGPSILRIQQVVRGDSAAYFCASSPAYGYNEQFFGPGTRLTVL.

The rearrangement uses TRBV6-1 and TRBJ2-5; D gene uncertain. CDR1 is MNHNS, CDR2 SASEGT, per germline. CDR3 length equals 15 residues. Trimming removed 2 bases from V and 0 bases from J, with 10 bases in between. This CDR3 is CASSETGPDQETQYF. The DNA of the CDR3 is TGTGCCAGCAGTGAAACTGGGCCGGACCAAGAGACCCAGTACTTC.

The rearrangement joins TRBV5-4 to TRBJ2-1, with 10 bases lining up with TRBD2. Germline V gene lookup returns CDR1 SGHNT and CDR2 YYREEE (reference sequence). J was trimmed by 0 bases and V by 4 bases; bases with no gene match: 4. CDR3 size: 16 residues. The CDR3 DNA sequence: TGTGCCAGCAGCCCGGGACTAGCGAACTCCTACAATGAGCAGTTCTTC. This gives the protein CASSPGLANSYNEQFF.

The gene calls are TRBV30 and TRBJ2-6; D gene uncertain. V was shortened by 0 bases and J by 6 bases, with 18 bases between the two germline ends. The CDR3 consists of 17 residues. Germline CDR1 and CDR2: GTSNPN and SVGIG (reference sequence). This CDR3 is CAWSVRSIPRSANVLTF. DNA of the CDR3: TGTGCCTGGAGTGTACGTTCGATCCCCAGGTCGGCCAACGTCCTGACTTTC.

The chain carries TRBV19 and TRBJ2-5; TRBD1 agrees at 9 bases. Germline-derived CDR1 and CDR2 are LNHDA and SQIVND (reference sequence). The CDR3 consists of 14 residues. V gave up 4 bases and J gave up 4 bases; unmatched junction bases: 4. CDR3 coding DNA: TGTGCCAGTAGTACCAGGACAGGGGTAGAGACCCAGTACTTC. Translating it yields CASSTRTGVETQYF.

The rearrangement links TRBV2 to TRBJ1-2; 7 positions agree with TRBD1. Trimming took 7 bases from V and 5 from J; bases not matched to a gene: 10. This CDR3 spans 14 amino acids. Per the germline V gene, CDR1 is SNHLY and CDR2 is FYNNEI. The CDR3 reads CASTFDRVGYGYTF. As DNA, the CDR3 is TGTGCCAGCACCTTTGACAGGGTTGGATATGGCTACACCTTC.